This TCR beta chain stems from a study of PD-L1 blockade in urothelial cancer. Germline V CDR1 and CDR2: MNHEY, SVGAGI. This CDR3 region has 11 residues. The ends were cut back, 6 bases at V and 3 bases at J, with 6 bases in the middle. The protocol was immunoSEQ multiplex PCR, while the TCRdb copy is restricted to in-frame clones and leaves out a portion. There are around 50,000 clones in the sample; 70% to 85% occur only once, and roughly 1.8% lies in the top ten. Time point of the sample: peripheral blood 6 weeks after treatment start. The source of this sequence is a man aged 45-65 years with urothelial cancer. Sequences were derived from PBMCs, sampled around atezolizumab (anti-PD-L1) treatment. The chain couples TRBV6-5 to TRBJ2-7, with a possible D match to TRBD1 (6 bases). Here the CDR3 DNA reads TGTGCCAGCAGGGACAGCTACGAGCAGTACTTC. As protein: CASRDSYEQYF.